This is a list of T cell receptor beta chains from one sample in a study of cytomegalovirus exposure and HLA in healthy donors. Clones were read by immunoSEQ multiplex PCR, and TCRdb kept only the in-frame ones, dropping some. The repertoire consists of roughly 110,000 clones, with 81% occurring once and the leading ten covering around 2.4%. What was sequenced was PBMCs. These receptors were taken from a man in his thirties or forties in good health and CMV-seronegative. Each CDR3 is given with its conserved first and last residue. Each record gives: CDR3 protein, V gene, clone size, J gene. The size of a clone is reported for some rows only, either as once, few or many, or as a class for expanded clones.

CDR3: CAISEVGNYGYTF; V: TRBV10-3; size: -; J: TRBJ1-2
CDR3: CASTSPGSGGFQFF; V: TRBV6-5; size: -; J: TRBJ2-1
CDR3: CASSVAATTINEKLFF; V: TRBV2; size: -; J: TRBJ1-4
CDR3: CASSLTLVEKLFF; V: TRBV6-5; size: -; J: TRBJ1-4
CDR3: CASSQESGINTEAFF; V: TRBV4-1; size: -; J: TRBJ1-1
CDR3: CASSPPGLAASTDTQYF; V: TRBV7-9; size: -; J: TRBJ2-3
CDR3: CASLRGGGNTIYF; V: TRBV6-1; size: -; J: TRBJ1-3
CDR3: CASSLEGFGGFNEQFF; V: TRBV5-1; size: -; J: TRBJ2-1
CDR3: CASSGDRVQYF; V: TRBV9; size: -; J: TRBJ2-5
CDR3: CAWRRGSYEQYF; V: TRBV30; size: -; J: TRBJ2-7
CDR3: CASSQGQQETQYF; V: TRBV7-7; size: -; J: TRBJ2-5
CDR3: CASSESNRVDRGTEAFF; V: TRBV10-1; size: -; J: TRBJ1-1
CDR3: CASSEALGGSQPQHF; V: TRBV6-1; size: -; J: TRBJ1-5
CDR3: CASSPPGAGGRRGEQYF; V: TRBV28; size: -; J: TRBJ2-7
CDR3: CASSKPGTATQYF; V: TRBV6-5; size: -; J: TRBJ2-3
CDR3: CASSPRGLTYNEQFF; V: TRBV9; size: -; J: TRBJ2-1
CDR3: CASSMGLYNEQFF; V: TRBV5-4; size: -; J: TRBJ2-1
CDR3: CASSVQGAQPQHF; V: TRBV13; size: -; J: TRBJ1-5
CDR3: CASSLRDYAGKSSYEQYF; V: TRBV5-1; size: -; J: TRBJ2-7
CDR3: CANWGRQSRLRPQHF; V: TRBV25-1; size: -; J: TRBJ1-5
CDR3: CASSQGQGDYEQYF; V: TRBV5-1; size: -; J: TRBJ2-7
CDR3: CASRGDTISGANVLTF; V: TRBV10-2; size: -; J: TRBJ2-6
CDR3: CAILPGQRYGYTF; V: TRBV2; size: -; J: TRBJ1-2
CDR3: CASSEQGHGTDTQYF; V: TRBV6-4; size: -; J: TRBJ2-3
CDR3: CASRTGANYGYTF; V: TRBV28; size: once; J: TRBJ1-2
CDR3: CASSESYQETQYF; V: TRBV25-1; size: -; J: TRBJ2-5
CDR3: CASSEQRGGTDTQYF; V: TRBV2; size: -; J: TRBJ2-3
CDR3: CASGLPQGFLVHEQYF; V: TRBV12-5; size: -; J: TRBJ2-7
CDR3: CASSLEPRHQETQYF; V: TRBV7-7; size: once; J: TRBJ2-5
CDR3: CASSVGTDIYYEQYF; V: TRBV9; size: -; J: TRBJ2-7